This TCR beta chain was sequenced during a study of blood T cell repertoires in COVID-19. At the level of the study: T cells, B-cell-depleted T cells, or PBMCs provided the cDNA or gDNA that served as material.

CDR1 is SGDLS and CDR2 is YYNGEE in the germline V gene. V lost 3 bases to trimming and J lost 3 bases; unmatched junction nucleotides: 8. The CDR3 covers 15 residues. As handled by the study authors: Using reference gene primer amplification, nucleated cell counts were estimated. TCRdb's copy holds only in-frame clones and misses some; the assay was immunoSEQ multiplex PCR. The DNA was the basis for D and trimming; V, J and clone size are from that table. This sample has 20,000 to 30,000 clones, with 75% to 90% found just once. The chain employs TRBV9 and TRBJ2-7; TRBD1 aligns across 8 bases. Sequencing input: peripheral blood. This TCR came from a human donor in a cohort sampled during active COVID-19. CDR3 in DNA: TGTGCCAGCAGCGAATCCGGGACAGGTTACTACGAGCAGTACTTC. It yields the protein CASSESGTGYYEQYF.